The 9 T cell receptor beta chains presented below share a single source sample, sequenced in a study of blood T cell repertoires in COVID-19. The data were produced by immunoSEQ multiplex PCR, yet TCRdb's version contains in-frame clones alone and is incomplete. The sample holds approximately 230,000 clones; around 85% are singletons and the top ten take about 8.1%. Sequenced: peripheral blood. Receptors originate from an elderly man with acute or convalescent COVID-19.

The CDR3: CASLLEPGYEQYF. The CDR3, as DNA: TGTGCCAGCCTTTTAGAGCCCGGCTACGAGCAGTACTTC. The gene calls are TRBV6-6 and TRBJ2-7; D unresolved. The germline CDR1 and CDR2 sequences are MNHNY and SVGAGI (reference sequence). V gave up 8 bases and J gave up 3 bases, with 14 bases separating them. This CDR3 region has 13 residues.

The chain joins TRBV7-8 to TRBJ1-5; no reliable D call. CDR3 length equals 12 residues. V lost 5 bases to trimming and J lost 6 bases, with 8 bases between them. CDR1 and CDR2 (germline): SGHVS, FQNEAQ. CDR3 amino acids: CASSPPGQPQHF. The CDR3 nucleotides read TGTGCCAGCAGCCCGCCCGGTCAGCCCCAGCATTTT. The full variable domain, its missing parts supplied by reference TRBV7-8 and TRBJ1-5, is GAGVSQSPRYKVAKRGQDVALRCDPISGHVSLFWYQQALGQGPEFLTYFQNEAQLDKSGLPSDRFFAERPEGSVSTLKIQRTQQEDSAVYLCASSPPGQPQHFGDGTRLSIL.

The DNA for the CDR3 is TGTGCCTTTTCACGAGGAGTCTATAATTCACCCCTCCACTTT. This encodes CAFSRGVYNSPLHF. The chain recombines TRBV30 with TRBJ1-6; D is unclear. The CDR3 spans 14 residues. CDR1 is GTSNPN and CDR2 is SVGIG in the germline V gene (reference sequence). V shed 7 bases and J shed 3 bases, with 13 bases lying between them.

The chain employs TRBV6-6 and TRBJ1-4; 11 bases line up with TRBD1. With V trimmed by 5 bases and J by 8 bases, 13 bases remained unmatched. The germline V gene has CDR1 MNHNY and CDR2 SVGAGI (reference sequence). There are 17 residues in the CDR3. This chain's CDR3 is CASSPLLGRTGGEKLFF. In DNA form, the CDR3 reads TGTGCCAGCAGTCCACTCTTGGGGAGGACAGGGGGCGAAAAACTGTTTTTT.

The table lists this clone with a few counts. V gene TRBV9 combines with J gene TRBJ2-6; 10 nucleotides match TRBD1. Germline values: CDR1 SGDLS, CDR2 YYNGEE. The V and J ends lost 2 bases and 1 base, in that order; junction bases with no gene match: 6. The CDR3 totals 18 residues. DNA of the CDR3: TGTGCCAGCAGCGTTCGACAGGGGGCATGGTCTGGGGCCAACGTCCTGACTTTC. It encodes CASSVRQGAWSGANVLTF.

The chain couples TRBV15 to TRBJ2-1; D may be TRBD2 (5 bases). The CDR3 extends over 15 amino acids. Germline V CDR1 and CDR2: LNHNV, YYDKDF (reference sequence). V was pared by 1 base and J by 6 bases, with 13 bases between. The CDR3 loop is CATSRGDSGSNEQFF. The CDR3 DNA follows: TGTGCCACCAGCAGAGGAGACTCGGGGTCCAATGAGCAGTTCTTC.

In this sample, this clone turned up once. The chain is built from TRBV10-3 and TRBJ2-7, with 9 positions matching TRBD1. CDR1 and CDR2 (germline): ENHRY, SYGVKD. Unmatched junction bases numbered 15, after V lost 6 bases and J lost 3 bases. The CDR3 spans 17 residues. CDR3 residues: CAISGGTGKDYYYEQYF. The CDR3 nucleotides are TGTGCCATCAGCGGAGGGACAGGGAAGGACTACTACTACGAGCAGTACTTC.

V and J are TRBV28 and TRBJ1-6, with D perhaps TRBD1 (5 bases). This CDR3 spans 16 amino acids. Trimming shortened V by 8 bases and J by 0 bases, and 14 bases separated the two germline ends. Per germline, CDR1 MDHEN and CDR2 SYDVKM. The CDR3 bases are TGTGCCAGCCTTCCCAGGGCTAACTCCTATAATTCACCCCTCCACTTT. Its protein is CASLPRANSYNSPLHF. Complete variable domain (other parts from reference TRBV28 and TRBJ1-6): DVKVTQSSRYLVKRTGEKVFLECVQDMDHENMFWYRQDPGLGLRLIYFSYDVKMKEKGDIPEGYSVSREKKERFSLILESASTNQTSMYLCASLPRANSYNSPLHFGNGTRLTVT.

CDR3 sequence (DNA): TGTGCCAGTAGGCGGGACAGGGAAAGGAATGAGCAGTTCTTC. It encodes CASRRDRERNEQFF. The V and J genes are TRBV19 and TRBJ2-1, with 9 bases fitting TRBD1. V shed 6 bases, J shed 7 bases, and the junction held 7 bases outside the gene matches. Germline V gene lookup returns CDR1 LNHDA and CDR2 SQIVND (reference sequence). The length of the CDR3 is 14 residues.